This T cell receptor beta chain was documented in a study of OX40 agonist ivuxolimab in advanced cancers. For the study at large: Ivuxolimab, which is an agonistic anti-OX40 (CD134) antibody, was administered to the patients. Patients assigned to dose escalation were diagnosed with hepatocellular carcinoma, melanoma, renal cell or head and neck cancer. Patients with prior anti-PD-1, anti-PD-L1 or anti-CTLA-4 therapy were eligible; approximately 37% had some. Regarding the study as a whole: Expanded clones tended on average to be more numerous among CD8+ T cells than CD4+.

There are 13 residues in the CDR3. CDR1 is SGHNT and CDR2 is YYREEE in the germline V gene (reference sequence). With 3 bases removed from V and 1 base from J, the gap between germline ends came to 8 bases. Sequencing used immunoSEQ multiplex PCR; TCRdb keeps in-frame clones, though not all of them. The repertoire holds thousands of clones, approximately 64% seen once, with approximately 49% in the top ten. A remark on this clone: Its antigen is unidentified.

The V call is TRBV5-4, the J call TRBJ2-7; D possibly matches TRBD1 or TRBD2 (5 bases each). Sequenced here: CD4+ or CD8+ T cells sorted from blood, sampled in a trial of the OX40 agonist ivuxolimab. The receptor's source is an adult with an advanced solid tumor such as melanoma, head and neck, liver or kidney cancer. Written as DNA, the CDR3 is TGTGCCAGCAGCTGGGACGCATCCTACGAGCAGTACTTC. Encoded protein: CASSWDASYEQYF.